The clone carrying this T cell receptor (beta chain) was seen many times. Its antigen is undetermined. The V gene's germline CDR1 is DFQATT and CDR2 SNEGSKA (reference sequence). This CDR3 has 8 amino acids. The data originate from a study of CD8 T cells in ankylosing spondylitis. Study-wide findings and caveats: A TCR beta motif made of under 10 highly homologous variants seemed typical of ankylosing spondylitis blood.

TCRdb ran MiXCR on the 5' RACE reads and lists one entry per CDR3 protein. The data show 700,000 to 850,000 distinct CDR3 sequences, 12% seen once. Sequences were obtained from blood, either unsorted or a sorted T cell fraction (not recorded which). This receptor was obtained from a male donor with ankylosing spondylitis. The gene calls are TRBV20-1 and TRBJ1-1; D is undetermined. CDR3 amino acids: CTRTEAFF. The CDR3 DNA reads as TGCACACGTACTGAAGCTTTCTTT.